What follows are 31 T cell receptor beta chains derived from one specimen sequenced in a study of T cell repertoires in cytomegalovirus infection. TCRdb fed the reads into MiXCR, producing one record per CDR3 protein. The sample consists of approximately 500,000 distinct CDR3 sequences, more than 20% of them appearing once. What was sequenced was PBMCs. These receptors came from a human donor in good health (CMV status not recorded). Some clones in this sample may be carry-over from other donors' samples.

V usage is TRBV12-3 or TRBV12-4 and J usage is TRBJ2-1; 8 bases line up with TRBD2. The J segment lost 6 bases and the V segment lost 6 bases, leaving 7 bases of the junction unmatched. The CDR3 consists of 14 residues. The CDR3 nucleotides read TGTGCCAGCAGAGCGGGAGTAGGGGTCAATGAGCAGTTCTTC. This gives the protein CASRAGVGVNEQFF.

This clonotype came up a few times. V and J are TRBV28 and TRBJ2-7; the match to TRBD2 covers 9 bases. The CDR3 consists of 14 residues. Losses at the gene ends were 2 bases for V and 6 bases for J; bases not matched to a gene: 5. Germline assignment: CDR1 MDHEN and CDR2 SYDVKM. CDR3 nucleotides: TGTGCCAGCAGTTTAGCGGGAGGGCCCAGCGAGCAGTACGTC. Its protein product is CASSLAGGPSEQYV.

The V call is TRBV15, the J call TRBJ2-3; 15 nucleotides match TRBD2. Per germline, CDR1 LNHNV and CDR2 YYDKDF (reference sequence). This CDR3 is built from 16 residues. Trimming removed 8 bases from V and 4 bases from J; junction bases left unmatched: 7. The CDR3 region is CATSGTSGRKADTQYF. CDR3 nucleotide sequence: TGTGCCACCTCCGGGACTAGCGGGAGGAAGGCAGATACGCAGTATTTT.

This chain uses TRBV28 with TRBJ2-7, with D perhaps being TRBD1 or TRBD2 (5 bases each). In germline, CDR1 is MDHEN, CDR2 SYDVKM. The V end lost 3 bases, the J end lost 2 bases, and 23 bases lay between the germline ends. The CDR3 contains 18 residues. CDR3 DNA: TGTGCCAGCAGTTTGCATGGGACCGGTGATCGCTATACCTACGAGCAGTACTTC. This codes for CASSLHGTGDRYTYEQYF.

This clonotype was picked up a small number of times. The J gene is TRBJ1-5, the V gene TRBV28, with D unclear. CDR3 length: 11 residues. Trimming took off 6 bases at V and 8 bases at J, with 8 bases between the two ends. Germline CDR1 reads MDHEN; CDR2 reads SYDVKM. The CDR3 loop reads CASSNREPQHF. CDR3 DNA sequence: TGTGCCAGCAGCAACAGAGAGCCCCAGCATTTT.

The V call is TRBV5-3, the J call TRBJ1-2; perhaps TRBD1 as D (5 bases). TRBV5-3 is an ORF, and what it does is uncertain. There are 15 residues in the CDR3. Trimming took 8 bases from V and 2 from J, leaving 19 bases between them. Written as DNA, the CDR3 is TGTGCCAGCACCCTTAGGGGAGTGGGAAACTATGGCTACACCTTC. This gives the protein CASTLRGVGNYGYTF.

This clonotype showed up just a few times. This chain connects TRBV25-1 to TRBJ2-7; D is undetermined. The V and J ends lost 1 base and 6 bases respectively, with 10 bases between them. The CDR3 contains 13 residues. CDR1 MGHDK and CDR2 SYGVNS come from the germline V gene. Here the CDR3 reads CASSESPAGEQYV. As DNA, the CDR3 is TGTGCCAGCAGTGAATCCCCGGCAGGCGAGCAGTACGTC.

This clonotype appeared many times. This chain links TRBV7-2 with TRBJ2-7; TRBD2 matches at 8 bases. The CDR3 runs 15 residues. Germline CDR1 and CDR2: SGHTA and FQGNSA. Trimming at V came to 5 bases and at J to 0 bases, leaving 6 bases not matched to a gene. The CDR3 bases are TGTGCCAGCAGCGACCAACTAGCGGCCTCCTACGAGCAGTACTTC. Its translation is CASSDQLAASYEQYF.

This clonotype was seen only a few times. The chain is built from TRBV5-4 and TRBJ2-7, with TRBD1 matching 7 bases. Germline CDR1 and CDR2: SGHNT and YYREEE (reference sequence). The length of the CDR3 is 13 residues. V shed 5 bases, J shed 6 bases, and the junction held 8 bases outside the gene matches. DNA of the CDR3: TGTGCCAGCAGAAAGGGGGCAGTCGGCGAGCAGTACTTC. Its translation is CASRKGAVGEQYF.

The chain links TRBV4-1 to TRBJ2-2; perhaps TRBD1 as D (5 bases). The CDR3 has 15 residues. Germline lookup yields CDR1 MGHRA and CDR2 YSYEKL. The V gene lost 0 bases and the J gene lost 4 bases, with 9 bases spanning the gap. This chain's CDR3 is CASSQDPGITGELFF. Written as DNA, the CDR3 is TGCGCCAGCAGCCAAGATCCAGGGATCACCGGGGAGCTGTTTTTT.

This clonotype was seen only a few times. J is TRBJ1-5 and V is TRBV12-3 or TRBV12-4; TRBD1 might be the D (5 bases). V dropped 7 bases and J dropped 9 bases, with 13 bases sitting between them. The CDR3 spans 12 residues. CDR3 region: CASNERGRPQHF. CDR3 DNA sequence: TGTGCCAGCAATGAGAGGGGTCGGCCCCAGCATTTT.

This chain joins TRBV12-3 or TRBV12-4 and TRBJ1-1; D not resolved. The CDR3 has 12 residues. V was pared by 6 bases and J by 5 bases, with 10 bases between. The CDR3 here is CASSPVRTEAFF. The CDR3 DNA follows: TGTGCCAGCAGCCCCGTGCGAACTGAAGCTTTCTTT.

The V gene is TRBV30, the J gene TRBJ2-3; TRBD2 is a possible D gene (5 bases). In germline, CDR1 is GTSNPN, CDR2 SVGIG (reference sequence). The CDR3 has 15 amino acids. Trimming removed 0 bases from V and 2 bases from J, with 12 bases in between. The CDR3 reads CAWSVRGIVTDTQYF. CDR3 coding DNA: TGTGCCTGGAGTGTACGGGGTATTGTCACAGATACGCAGTATTTT.

Only a few counts were recorded for this clonotype. The chain uses TRBV6-2 or TRBV6-3 and TRBJ2-4; D unclear. V was clipped by 6 bases and J by 1 base, with 10 bases between them. From germline, CDR1 is MNHEY and CDR2 SVGEGT. The length of the CDR3 is 14 residues. The CDR3: CASRDPVAKNIQYF. CDR3 bases: TGTGCCAGCAGGGACCCGGTGGCCAAAAACATTCAGTACTTC.

This clonotype has just a few counts. The chain joins TRBV7-9 to TRBJ1-5; no reliable D call. The germline gives CDR1 SEHNR, CDR2 FQNEAQ (reference sequence). V was shortened by 5 bases and J by 8 bases, with 16 bases between the two germline ends. The CDR3 contains 14 residues. CDR3 amino acids: CASSPSGRGEPQHF. DNA of the CDR3: TGTGCCAGCAGCCCCTCGGGTCGTGGGGAGCCCCAGCATTTT.

This chain uses TRBV6-5 with TRBJ2-4; D not certain. Trimming took off 8 bases at V and 8 bases at J, with 13 bases between the two ends. The CDR3 length is 12 residues. Germline-derived CDR1 and CDR2 are MNHEY and SVGAGI. The CDR3: CASLTRKDIQYF. In DNA, the CDR3 is TGTGCCAGCCTTACCCGAAAGGACATTCAGTACTTC.

V and J are TRBV5-1 and TRBJ1-1; D is perhaps TRBD1 (5 bases). The CDR3 is made up of 14 amino acids. Germline V gives CDR1 SGHRS, CDR2 YFSETQ. Trimming pared 4 bases from V and 1 base from J, leaving 11 bases between. The DNA for the CDR3 is TGCGCCAGCAGCGTAGAGGGGTCGAACACTGAAGCTTTCTTT. Translating gives CASSVEGSNTEAFF.

V gene TRBV4-1 combines with J gene TRBJ2-6; D may be TRBD1 or TRBD2 (6 bases each). The CDR3 totals 18 residues. Germline loops: CDR1 MGHRA, CDR2 YSYEKL. With 2 bases removed from V and 2 bases from J, the gap between germline ends came to 16 bases. CDR3 bases: TGCGCCAGCAGCCAAATAGGGAACAGGGAGGCTGGGGCCAACGTCCTGACTTTC. This encodes CASSQIGNREAGANVLTF.

The genes are TRBV7-2 and TRBJ2-1; TRBD2 matches 8 bases. CDR3 length: 21 residues. Germline CDR1 is SGHTA and CDR2 is FQGNSA. Trimming took 1 base from V and 1 from J; bases not matched to a gene: 18. CDR3 protein: CASSLVPSGGSGVSSYNEQFF. CDR3 in DNA: TGTGCCAGCAGCTTAGTGCCCTCAGGCGGTAGCGGGGTAAGTTCCTACAATGAGCAGTTCTTC.

The V gene is TRBV7-3, the J gene TRBJ2-1, with TRBD2 matching 10 bases. This CDR3 region has 15 residues. Germline loops: CDR1 SGHTA, CDR2 FQGTGA. Losses at the gene ends were 3 bases for V and 10 bases for J; bases not matched to a gene: 9. The CDR3 here is CASSFSASGSLEQFF. Written as DNA, the CDR3 is TGTGCCAGCAGCTTCTCGGCTAGCGGGAGCCTCGAGCAGTTCTTC.

This clonotype has only a few counts. The V and J genes are TRBV6-1 and TRBJ2-1, with TRBD2 matching over 9 bases. Trimming cost V 6 bases and J 5 bases; bases outside gene matches: 8. CDR1 and CDR2 from the germline V gene are MNHNS and SASEGT. The CDR3 is made up of 15 amino acids. CDR3 amino acids: CASSKLAGSNNEQFF. The CDR3 DNA is TGTGCCAGCAGCAAGCTAGCGGGAAGTAACAATGAGCAGTTCTTC.

The chain employs TRBV20-1 and TRBJ2-5; D ambiguous. Deletions cut 0 bases from V and 3 bases from J, with 5 bases between. Germline loops: CDR1 DFQATT, CDR2 SNEGSKA (reference sequence). The CDR3 has 12 amino acids. Here the CDR3 DNA reads TGCAGTGCTAGAGATTCTAAAGAGACCCAGTACTTC. Protein: CSARDSKETQYF.

This chain connects TRBV3-1 to TRBJ1-1; D ambiguous. Germline-derived CDR1 and CDR2 are LGHDT and YNNKEL (reference sequence). CDR3 length equals 13 residues. Trimming took off 5 bases at V and 6 bases at J, with 13 bases between the two ends. CDR3 nucleotides: TGTGCCAGCAGCGCACCGGGTAGGGCTGAAGCTTTCTTT. Translating it yields CASSAPGRAEAFF. The variable domain in full, with the rest retrieved from reference TRBV3-1 and TRBJ1-1, is DTAVSQTPKYLVTQMGNDKSIKCEQNLGHDTMYWYKQDSKKFLKIMFSYNNKELIINETVPNRFSPKSPDKAHLNLHINSLELGDSAVYFCASSAPGRAEAFFGQGTRLTVV.

The CDR3 here is CASSYSSTPAYEQYF. The CDR3 region has the DNA TGTGCCAGCAGTTACTCTTCCACCCCGGCCTACGAGCAGTACTTC. The chain recombines TRBV6-5 with TRBJ2-7; D is unclear. This CDR3 comprises 15 residues. V was cut by 0 bases and J by 2 bases, with 11 bases left in between. CDR1 and CDR2 from the germline V gene are MNHEY and SVGAGI.

This chain links TRBV15 with TRBJ2-1; D perhaps matches TRBD2 (6 bases). The ends were cut back, 2 bases at V and 4 bases at J, with 18 bases in the middle. Germline V CDR1 and CDR2: LNHNV, YYDKDF (reference sequence). There are 17 residues in the CDR3. CDR3 in DNA: TGTGCCACCAGCAGAAGGGCCGGGGGTGGAGGGTACAATGAGCAGTTCTTC. Its translation is CATSRRAGGGGYNEQFF.

The chain recombines TRBV12-5 with TRBJ1-1; D remains unclear. Germline-derived CDR1 and CDR2 are LGHNT and FRNRAP. The CDR3 extends over 12 amino acids. Trimming removed 6 bases from V and 3 bases from J, with 8 bases in between. The CDR3 region is CASGFADTEAFF. For the CDR3, the DNA is TGTGCTAGTGGGTTCGCAGACACTGAAGCTTTCTTT.

The chain couples TRBV7-2 to TRBJ1-6; no firm D call. The length of the CDR3 is 14 residues. Trimming shortened V by 2 bases and J by 6 bases, and 8 bases separated the two germline ends. Germline-derived CDR1 and CDR2 are SGHTA and FQGNSA. The CDR3 spells CASSLISSNSPLHF. The DNA of the CDR3 is TGTGCCAGCAGCTTAATCAGCAGTAATTCACCCCTCCACTTT.

This clonotype was detected ten times or more. The chain couples TRBV12-3 or TRBV12-4 to TRBJ1-1; 8 bases align to TRBD1. Germline trimming cut 6 bases from V and 7 bases from J; bases unmatched to any gene: 10. CDR3 size: 14 residues. The CDR3: CASSFGQGRDEAFF. DNA for the CDR3: TGTGCCAGCAGCTTCGGACAGGGAAGGGATGAAGCTTTCTTT.

On this clonotype: This may arise from a read error, as a much more abundant clone is one base away. The rearrangement uses TRBV7-2 and TRBJ1-2; D gene ambiguous. The CDR3 is 14 residues long. CDR1 and CDR2 from the germline V gene are SGHTA and FQGNSA. The CDR3 protein is CPSSFGRLNYGYTF. The DNA for the CDR3 is TGTCCCAGCAGCTTCGGACGGCTAAACTATGGCTACACCTTC. The complete variable domain, with remaining parts taken from reference TRBV7-2 and TRBJ1-2, reads GAGVSQSPSNKVTEKGKDVELRCDPISGHTALYWYRQSLGQGLEFLIYFQGNSAPDKSGLPSDRFSAERTGGSVSTLTIQRTQQEDSAVYLCPSSFGRLNYGYTFGSGTRLTVV.

This clonotype was counted ten times or more. The rearrangement uses TRBV24-1 and TRBJ1-2; possibly TRBD1 for D (5 bases). The CDR3 has 14 residues. Germline loops: CDR1 KGHDR, CDR2 SFDVKD. V lost 4 bases and J 3 bases, leaving 11 bases between the germline ends. In DNA, the CDR3 is TGTGCCACCAGTGAGCAGGACAAGGACTATGGCTACACCTTC. Protein product: CATSEQDKDYGYTF.

The CDR3 loop is CASRKRSTGTTDTQYF. The CDR3 nucleotides are TGTGCCAGCAGGAAAAGGAGTACGGGCACCACAGATACGCAGTATTTT. The chain carries TRBV7-9 and TRBJ2-3; the D is unclear. Trimming pared 6 bases from V and 2 bases from J, leaving 18 bases between. The CDR3 totals 16 residues. Germline V CDR1 and CDR2: SEHNR, FQNEAQ (reference sequence). The variable domain in full, with the rest retrieved from reference TRBV7-9 and TRBJ2-3, is DTGVSQNPRHKITKRGQNVTFRCDPISEHNRLYWYRQTLGQGPEFLTYFQNEAQLEKSRLLSDRFSAERPKGSFSTLEIQRTEQGDSAMYLCASRKRSTGTTDTQYFGPGTRLTVL.